The 5 T cell receptor beta chains reported below all come from one sample, sequenced in a study of vaccination and CD4 T cells after COVID-19. The assay that was used to sequence DNA from cultured CD4+ T cells was the Oncomine TCR Beta short-read assay. MiXCR was run by TCRdb on the PCR reads, yielding one entry per CDR3 protein. The sample consists of around 20,000 distinct CDR3 sequences, 35% to 50% of them appearing once. Noted treatment: roughly 10-day PBMC culture with coronavirus spike peptide pools or control peptides (ViraFEST assay). These receptors' targets are unknown. The sequenced sample was CD4+ T cells from blood, cultured in vitro, obtained after SARS-CoV-2 vaccination. Receptors were obtained from a human donor who had recovered from COVID-19.

The chain links TRBV28 to TRBJ1-2, with a tentative D call TRBD1 (5 bases). This CDR3 region has 16 residues. Per the germline V gene, CDR1 is MDHEN and CDR2 is SYDVKM. V was pared by 2 bases and J by 8 bases, with 21 bases between. Here the CDR3 reads CASSLLLGTLPRGYTF. CDR3 nucleotide sequence: TGTGCCAGCAGTTTACTTCTCGGGACGCTACCCCGCGGCTACACCTTC.

This clonotype was recorded a few times. This chain links TRBV20-1 with TRBJ2-5, with D perhaps TRBD2 (5 bases). The germline gives CDR1 DFQATT, CDR2 SNEGSKA (reference sequence). The CDR3 runs to 14 residues. V lost 5 bases, J lost 0 bases, and 13 bases lay in between. In DNA, the CDR3 is TGCAGTGCTGAACCGGGATCTAACCAAGAGACCCAGTACTTC. Translated, it gives CSAEPGSNQETQYF.

This chain connects TRBV7-3 to TRBJ2-1, with D perhaps TRBD1 (6 bases). Trimming left V 0 bases short and J 6 bases short, with 15 bases between. CDR1 is SGHTA and CDR2 is FQGTGA in the germline V gene. The CDR3 is 16 residues long. CDR3 bases: TGTGCCAGCAGCTTAACAGGGGGAATCGGGCTCAATGAGCAGTTCTTC. It translates to CASSLTGGIGLNEQFF.

The chain has TRBV19 and TRBJ1-5, with 8 bases lining up with TRBD1. Germline V gene lookup returns CDR1 LNHDA and CDR2 SQIVND (reference sequence). Unmatched junction bases numbered 5, after V lost 2 bases and J lost 2 bases. The CDR3 covers 16 residues. Here the CDR3 DNA reads TGTGCCAGTAGTATATTTGGACAGGGAGGCAATCAGCCCCAGCATTTT. This encodes CASSIFGQGGNQPQHF.

This clonotype has more than one count but fewer than ten. DNA of the CDR3: TGTGCCAGCGTTCAGACCCGGCAGAACACTGAAGCTTTCTTT. This translates into CASVQTRQNTEAFF. V gene TRBV11-1 combines with J gene TRBJ1-1; no firm D call. Trimming cost V 8 bases and J 1 base, with 14 bases left between them. The length of the CDR3 is 14 residues. Looked up from germline, CDR1 is SGHAT and CDR2 is FQDESV (reference sequence).